The clone carrying this T cell receptor (beta chain) was observed a few times. The data belong to a study of blood T cell repertoires in COVID-19. About the study: From T cells, B-cell-depleted T cells, or PBMCs came the material, which was cDNA or gDNA.

In the original workflow: From reference gene primer amplification, estimates of nucleated cell counts were derived. Clones were read by immunoSEQ multiplex PCR, and TCRdb kept only the in-frame ones, dropping some. V, J and clone size reflect that table, while D and trimming were determined from the DNA. This table has 250,000 to 300,000 clones, 81% appearing once. The sequencing sample was made of peripheral blood. This TCR derives from a woman aged 60-70 years with active or convalescent COVID-19.

The CDR3 here is CASSVEGGLASPLHF. The DNA of the CDR3 is TGTGCCAGCAGCGTAGAAGGAGGATTAGCCTCACCCCTCCACTTT. The chain uses TRBV9 and TRBJ1-6; D unresolved. The V gene lost 0 bases and the J gene lost 10 bases, with 14 bases spanning the gap. This CDR3 region has 15 residues. Germline loops: CDR1 SGDLS, CDR2 YYNGEE. Supplemented by reference TRBV9 and TRBJ1-6, the full variable domain reads DSGVTQTPKHLITATGQRVTLRCSPRSGDLSVYWYQQSLDQGLQFLIQYYNGEERAKGNILERFSAQQFPDLHSELNLSSLELGDSALYFCASSVEGGLASPLHFGNGTRLTVT.